These T cell receptor beta chains were read from a single sample in a study of T cells in Graves' hyperthyroidism and ophthalmopathy. TCRdb fed the multiplex PCR reads into MiXCR, producing one record per CDR3 protein. The sample consists of 500,000 to 600,000 distinct CDR3 sequences, just under 20% of them appearing once. Specimen: blood. These receptors were collected from a man between 40 and 49 years old with Graves' ophthalmopathy. CDR3s include the opening cysteine and the closing phenylalanine or tryptophan. D genes are given only for firm matches. The listing skips clone size in some rows; elsewhere it reads once, few, many or a size class.

j_call v_call d_call clone_size cdr3_nt cdr3_aa
TRBJ2-7 TRBV10-3 TRBD2 - TGTGCCATCAGTGGGACTAGCGGGAGGGCCTACGAGCAGTACTTC CAISGTSGRAYEQYF
TRBJ2-1 TRBV7-9 TRBD1 many TGTGCCAGCAGCTTCGGGACAGGGTTGTCTAATGAGCAGTTCTTC CASSFGTGLSNEQFF
TRBJ2-6 TRBV5-4 - few TGTGCCAGCAGCCCACCGGGACGTCGCATCTCTGGGGCCAACGTCCTGACTTTC CASSPPGRRISGANVLTF
TRBJ2-1 TRBV10-3 TRBD2 - TGTGCCATCAGTTCCGGGACTAGCGGGGTCAATGAGCAGTTCTTC CAISSGTSGVNEQFF
TRBJ2-3 TRBV29-1 - - TGCACCGCCGACCGCACAGATACGCAGTATTTT CTADRTDTQYF
TRBJ2-1 TRBV7-2 TRBD2 - TGTGCCAGCAGCCCGACTAGCGGGACTAGCGGGAGAGGGCATGAGCAGTTCTTC CASSPTSGTSGRGHEQFF
TRBJ1-3 TRBV7-2 - - TGTGCCAGTAGCGCCTCCGGGAGCTCTGGAAACACCATATATTTT CASSASGSSGNTIYF
TRBJ2-3 TRBV12-3/TRBV12-4 TRBD2 few TGTGCCAGCGAAGTGGGAGGGCGGGCAGATACGCAGTATTTT CASEVGGRADTQYF
TRBJ2-7 TRBV6-1 - many TGTGCCAGCAGTGAAGCTGACGGAACCTACGAGCAGTACTTC CASSEADGTYEQYF
TRBJ1-2 TRBV5-1 - many TGCGCCAGCAGTGGAGAAAACTATGGCTACACCTTC CASSGENYGYTF
TRBJ1-1 TRBV5-5 - - TGTGCCAGCAGCTTGGCCGGGTGGGGGGGCACTGAAGCTTTCTTT CASSLAGWGGTEAFF
TRBJ1-3 TRBV7-2 - - TGTGCCAGCAGCTTAGTTCTACAGGGAGGAAACACCATATATTTT CASSLVLQGGNTIYF
TRBJ1-4 TRBV28 - - TGTGCCAGCAGGCCGACAGGAGTCCTTAATGAAAAACTGTTTTTT CASRPTGVLNEKLFF
TRBJ2-7 TRBV27 - - TGTGCCAGCAGGATGACGGGACTCCCCCTCGAGCAGTACTTC CASRMTGLPLEQYF
TRBJ2-7 TRBV27 TRBD1 few TGTGCCAGCAGTTTAACCCAAGCCGGGACAGTTCCCTACGAGCAGTACTTC CASSLTQAGTVPYEQYF
TRBJ2-5 TRBV12-3/TRBV12-4 - - TGTGCCAGCAGTTTAGCCAACCAAGAGACCCAGTACTTC CASSLANQETQYF
TRBJ1-2 TRBV11-1 TRBD1 many TGTGCCAGCACCACGGACAGGGGGCAGGATGGCTACACCTTC CASTTDRGQDGYTF
TRBJ2-2 TRBV5-1 - many TGCGCCAGCAGCTTGGTAGCCGGGGAGCTGTTTTTT CASSLVAGELFF
TRBJ2-1 TRBV9 TRBD2 few TGTGCCAGCAGCGTAGCTGCGAGCGGGAGGGATGGTGAGCAGTTCTTC CASSVAASGRDGEQFF
TRBJ1-1 TRBV20-1 - - TGCAGTGCTAGAGATCGGTCAGGATGGGGGACTGAAGCTTTCTTT CSARDRSGWGTEAFF
TRBJ1-1 TRBV7-9 - - TGTGCCAGCAGCCGTGGACAGTACACTGAAGCTTTCTTT CASSRGQYTEAFF
TRBJ2-7 TRBV3-1 - few TGTGCCAGCAGCCAATTTACGGGGACCTACGAGCAGTACTTC CASSQFTGTYEQYF
TRBJ2-3 TRBV5-4 TRBD2 - TGTGCCAGCAGCGATCCAACTAGCGGGAGAGGCACAGATACGCAGTATTTT CASSDPTSGRGTDTQYF
TRBJ2-2 TRBV20-1 - few TGCAGTGCTGGGGGACGGGTTCGGAACACCGGGGAGCTGTTTTTT CSAGGRVRNTGELFF
TRBJ2-2 TRBV5-1 TRBD2 few TGCGCCAGCAGCTTGGTCGCTAGCGGACTAAACACCGGGGAGCTGTTTTTT CASSLVASGLNTGELFF
TRBJ1-1 TRBV6-2/TRBV6-3 - - TGTGCCAGCAGTCCTATGGGGGCTATGAACACTGAAGCTTTCTTT CASSPMGAMNTEAFF